These 26 T cell receptor beta chains share one sample of origin, sequenced in a study of T cell clonality in common variable immunodeficiency (dated by TCRdb to the mid-2010s). Points the paper makes about the study in general: CVID TCRbeta sequences reportedly showed fewer deletions and N-nucleotide insertions and lacked highly modified clones with 13 or more V deletions.

Antigens for these TCRs are unknown. Library prep was done by the immunoSEQ multiplex PCR assay. TCRdb's version of the immuneACCESS table is confined to in-frame rearrangements and falls short of the full clone set. An unresolved V gene accounts for under half of the shortfall where checked; the remainder is of unknown origin. Listed for this sample are about 14,000 clones, none observed only a single time. The biggest ten clones account for over 8% of the sample. Sample: peripheral blood mononuclear cells. Receptors were obtained from a human donor with common variable immunodeficiency.

To note about this clone: Sequencing ends 3 residues short of the CDR3 end; the germline J gene provides the rest. This sequence joins TRBV18 and TRBJ2-1; TRBD2 matches at 8 bases. This CDR3 has 17 residues. Germline V lookup: CDR1 KGHSH, CDR2 LQKENI. V lost 2 bases and J lost 8; bases outside the gene matches: 14. The CDR3 DNA, read in part, is TGTGCCAGCTCACCAGCCGGTGTCGGGGGGGCTACCTATGAG. It codes for CASSPAGVGGATYE. The entire CDR3 sequence reads CASSPAGVGGATYEQFF.

This clone has only a few counts. This chain's CDR3 is CAWSVPGHLKGKLFF. CDR3 DNA, as far as it was read: TGTGCCTGGAGTGTACCGGGACACCTTAAGGGAAAA. The chain links TRBV30 to TRBJ1-4; perhaps TRBD1 as D (6 bases). The missing CDR3 end, 3 residues past where the read stops, is filled in from the germline J gene. Trimming removed 0 bases at V and 10 bases at J, with 18 bases between. CDR3 size: 15 residues. Germline CDR1 and CDR2: GTSNPN and SVGIG (reference sequence).

This clone has only a few counts. The read terminates 3 residues ahead of where the CDR3 ends, so the germline J gene completes it. The chain is built from TRBV2 and TRBJ2-1; weak D call: TRBD2 (6 bases). The germline gives CDR1 SNHLY, CDR2 FYNNEI. CDR3 length: 12 residues. V was trimmed by 4 bases and J by 7 bases, leaving 8 bases between them. The sequenced CDR3 bases are TGTGCCAGCAGTGCGGGGAGGAATGAG. It yields the protein CASSAGRNE. The entire CDR3 sequence reads CASSAGRNEQFF.

In the case of this clone: The read terminates 3 residues before the CDR3 end, so the remaining end is supplied by the germline J gene. This chain uses TRBV18 with TRBJ2-1; D possibly corresponds to TRBD1 (5 bases). The CDR3 loop spans 17 amino acids. CDR1 and CDR2 from the germline V gene are KGHSH and LQKENI. V lost 3 bases, J lost 6 bases, and 21 bases lay in between. This chain's CDR3 is CASSPRTGPGQPNEQFF. The sequenced CDR3 bases are TGTGCCAGCTCACCTAGGACCGGGCCAGGGCAACCCAATGAG.

This clone was seen only a few times. The CDR3 goes on 3 residues after the read ends, and that part is filled in from the germline J gene. The chain has TRBV16 and TRBJ2-5; 11 bases align to TRBD1. Germline CDR1 KGHSY, CDR2 FQNENV. V lost 0 bases and J lost 1; bases outside the gene matches: 1. CDR3 size: 16 residues. The chain's CDR3 is CASSQSGTGGQETQYF. The covered CDR3 bases are TGTGCCAGCAGCCAATCCGGGACAGGGGGCCAAGAGACC.

The table lists this clone with a few counts. The CDR3 end falls 3 residues outside the read, so it is completed with the germline J gene. The chain carries TRBV19 and TRBJ2-5; 12 bases agree with TRBD1. V trimming: 8 bases; J trimming: 5 bases; junction bases outside the gene matches: 6. CDR3 length equals 14 residues. Looked up from germline, CDR1 is LNHDA and CDR2 is SQIVND (reference sequence). CDR3 bases read: TGTGCCAGTGCGCCGGGACAGGGGGCCGAGACC. It translates to CASAPGQGAET. The entire CDR3 sequence reads CASAPGQGAETQYF.

With regard to this clone: Sequencing ends 3 residues short of the CDR3 end; the germline J gene provides the rest. The rearrangement uses TRBV19 and TRBJ2-4, with unresolved D. The V gene's germline CDR1 is LNHDA and CDR2 SQIVND (reference sequence). This CDR3 contains 13 residues. With 7 bases removed from V and 0 bases from J, the gap between germline ends came to 7 bases. The CDR3 is CASTSLAKNIQYF. The sequenced CDR3 bases are TGTGCCAGTACGTCCCTAGCCAAAAACATT. The whole variable domain, remainder taken from reference TRBV19 and TRBJ2-4, is DGGITQSPKYLFRKEGQNVTLSCEQNLNHDAMYWYRQDPGQGLRLIYYSQIVNDFQKGDIAEGYSVSREKKESFPLTVTSAQKNPTAFYLCASTSLAKNIQYFGAGTRLSVL.

This clone was detected only a few times. The sequence runs out 3 residues before the end of the CDR3; the remainder is reconstructed from the germline J gene. J is TRBJ1-1 and V is TRBV18; D is possibly TRBD1 (5 bases). V was cut by 3 bases and J by 0 bases, with 11 bases left in between. Germline CDR1 is KGHSH and CDR2 is LQKENI. The CDR3 runs 15 residues. The sequenced part of the CDR3 DNA is TGTGCCAGCTCACCTGGGGGGGTCATGAACACTGAA. Amino acids: CASSPGGVMNTE. The complete CDR3 protein is CASSPGGVMNTEAFF.

This clone has only a few counts. The read gets to within 3 residues of the CDR3 end, and the germline J gene fills in the rest. J is TRBJ2-7 and V is TRBV7-8; 7 positions agree with TRBD2. The CDR3 length is 17 residues. Germline assignment: CDR1 SGHVS and CDR2 FQNEAQ. V shed 2 bases, J shed 5 bases, and the junction held 15 bases outside the gene matches. The sequenced CDR3 bases are TGTGCCAGCAGCTTATCTCACAAGCGGGGCGTTAGCAACGAG. Its protein product is CASSLSHKRGVSNE. The CDR3, in full, reads CASSLSHKRGVSNEQYF.

This clone was seen only a few times. The read is 3 residues too short to cover the CDR3 end, so that end is filled in from the germline J gene. This chain uses TRBV6-1 with TRBJ1-1; no reliable D call. V was pared by 2 bases and J by 0 bases, with 7 bases between. CDR3 length equals 14 residues. CDR1 and CDR2 (germline): MNHNS, SASEGT. The CDR3: CASSEPGMNTEAFF. The CDR3 bases that were read are TGTGCCAGCAGTGAACCAGGCATGAACACTGAA.

Remarks on this clone: Coverage ceases 3 residues before the CDR3 finishes, and the germline J gene fills in the end. The genes are TRBV7-9 and TRBJ2-5, with 10 bases matching TRBD2. The CDR3 is 15 residues long. V trimming: 5 bases; J trimming: 5 bases; junction bases outside the gene matches: 8. Germline CDR1 and CDR2: SEHNR and FQNEAQ (reference sequence). CDR3 bases read: TGTGCCAGCAGCCTTAAGCGGGGGGGAGGGGAGACC. The encoded protein is CASSLKRGGGET. The full CDR3 reads CASSLKRGGGETQYF.

Notes on this clone: The CDR3 end is not reached by the read, which stops 3 residues before it; the germline J gene fills it in. The chain employs TRBV7-9 and TRBJ2-6; 7 positions agree with TRBD1. This CDR3 is 15 amino acids long. J was trimmed by 3 bases and V by 5 bases; bases with no gene match: 4. The V gene's germline CDR1 is SEHNR and CDR2 FQNEAQ (reference sequence). The part of the CDR3 DNA that was read is TGTGCCAGCAGCCCGACAGGGAGTGGGGCCAACGTC. As protein: CASSPTGSGANV. The CDR3 in full is CASSPTGSGANVLTF. Drawing the rest from reference TRBV7-9 and TRBJ2-6, the complete variable domain is DTGVSQNPRHKITKRGQNVTFRCDPISEHNRLYWYRQTLGQGPEFLTYFQNEAQLEKSRLLSDRFSAERPKGSFSTLEIQRTEQGDSAMYLCASSPTGSGANVLTFGAGSRLTVL.

A note on this clone: At one boundary the junction diverges from the germline segment, which might be a read error. Read coverage stops 3 residues before the CDR3 terminus; the germline J gene supplies the remainder. V and J are TRBV7-7 and TRBJ2-5; 10 bases fit TRBD1. The length of the CDR3 is 13 residues. Germline values: CDR1 SSHAT, CDR2 FNYEAQ (reference sequence). CDR3 residues: CASSRDRGETQYF. The CDR3 DNA, read in part, is TGTGCTAGCAGCCGGGACAGGGGCGAGACC. The whole variable domain, remainder taken from reference TRBV7-7 and TRBJ2-5, is GAGVSQSPRYKVTKRGQDVTLRCDPISSHATLYWYQQALGQGPEFLTYFNYEAQPDKSGLPSDRFSAERPEGSISTLTIQRTEQRDSAMYRCASSRDRGETQYFGPGTRLLVL.

This clone was detected only a few times. The read finishes 3 residues shy of the CDR3 end, and the germline J gene is used to complete it. The V and J genes are TRBV19 and TRBJ2-3; D perhaps matches TRBD2 (6 bases). The CDR3 is 15 amino acids. Trimming left V 4 bases short and J 1 base short, with 12 bases between. The germline V gene encodes CDR1 LNHDA and CDR2 SQIVND (reference sequence). The CDR3 sequence is CASSKKPSGTDTQYF. The DNA read from the CDR3 is TGTGCCAGTAGTAAGAAGCCTAGCGGCACAGATACG.

The table lists this clone with a few counts. The DNA ends 3 residues before the CDR3 does, and the rest of the CDR3 is filled in from the germline J gene. The chain joins TRBV19 to TRBJ2-7, with a possible D match to TRBD1 (6 bases). Deletions cut 3 bases from V and 3 bases from J, with 9 bases between. The CDR3 covers 13 residues. Germline V gives CDR1 LNHDA, CDR2 SQIVND (reference sequence). The CDR3 protein is CASSIDRNYEQYF. The covered CDR3 bases are TGTGCCAGTAGTATCGACAGGAACTACGAG.

As to this clone: Coverage ceases 3 residues before the CDR3 finishes, and the germline J gene fills in the end. The rearrangement links TRBV7-2 to TRBJ2-4, with 10 bases that match TRBD2. Germline V gene sequence: CDR1 SGHTA, CDR2 FQGNSA. This CDR3 is 12 amino acids long. Incomplete CDR3 DNA: TGTGCCAGCAGCGCATTAGCGGGGGGT. Its protein is CASSALAGG. The full CDR3 protein is CASSALAGGQYF.

This clone was seen a handful of times. Read sequence stops 3 residues before the CDR3 end, and the germline J gene provides the missing end. The chain employs TRBV6-2 or TRBV6-3 and TRBJ1-5, with 7 bases that match TRBD1. Germline assignment: CDR1 MNHEY and CDR2 SVGEGT. V lost 7 bases and J lost 1; bases outside the gene matches: 7. The CDR3 length is 15 residues. The sequenced part of the CDR3 DNA is TGTGCCAGCACTCCCCGGGGACAGAGCAATCAGCCC. Residues: CASTPRGQSNQP. The entire CDR3 protein reads CASTPRGQSNQPQHF.

This clone turned up a few times. The read finishes 3 residues shy of the CDR3 end, and the germline J gene is used to complete it. The chain combines TRBV2 with TRBJ1-5; a weak D match, TRBD1 (5 bases). CDR1 and CDR2 (germline): SNHLY, FYNNEI. Between the trimmed V and J ends, which lost 6 bases and 4 bases, there was a span of 7 bases. This CDR3 is 12 amino acids long. The CDR3 sequence: CASRGGNQPQHF. The CDR3 bases that were read are TGTGCCAGCAGGGGGGGGAATCAGCCC.

Concerning this clone: Read sequence stops 3 residues before the CDR3 end, and the germline J gene provides the missing end. The chain has TRBV11-3 and TRBJ2-7; the D gene is possibly TRBD2 (6 bases). V was trimmed by 1 base and J by 2 bases, leaving 6 bases between them. The germline CDR1 and CDR2 sequences are SGHNT and YENEEA. This CDR3 region has 13 residues. The covered CDR3 bases are TGTGCCAGCAGCTTAGCGGGGGCCTACGAG. It translates to CASSLAGAYE. The entire CDR3 protein reads CASSLAGAYEQYF.

This clone has just a few counts. The read ends 3 residues early relative to the CDR3; the germline J gene fills the gap. The chain carries TRBV7-3 and TRBJ2-3; 11 nucleotides match TRBD2. The junction had 7 bases not matched to a gene; V was cut back by 5 bases and J by 3 bases. The CDR3 runs 16 residues. Germline-derived CDR1 and CDR2 are SGHTA and FQGTGA. The DNA read from the CDR3 is TGTGCCAGCAGCCGTAATAGCGGGGGGGCGACAGATACG. This sequence encodes CASSRNSGGATDT. From start to end, the CDR3 is CASSRNSGGATDTQYF.

Comment on this clone: With the read ending 3 residues before the CDR3 end, the germline J gene is used to fill in that end. This sequence joins TRBV7-2 and TRBJ2-3, with D possibly matching TRBD2 (5 bases). Per germline, CDR1 SGHTA and CDR2 FQGNSA. Trimming removed 4 bases at V and 5 bases at J, with 13 bases between. This CDR3 is built from 14 residues. This CDR3 is CASSSLRRGDTQYF. The part of the CDR3 DNA that was read is TGTGCCAGCAGCTCTTTACGTCGGGGAGATACG.

This clone has just a few counts. The read is 3 residues too short to cover the CDR3 end, so that end is filled in from the germline J gene. Other DNA sequences in this sample translate to the same CDR3. This chain joins TRBV18 and TRBJ2-7, with 8 bases identical to TRBD1. V shed 2 bases, J shed 4 bases, and the junction held 4 bases outside the gene matches. The germline CDR1 and CDR2 sequences are KGHSH and LQKENI. CDR3 size: 14 residues. CDR3 protein: CASSPGQGAYEQYF. The sequenced part of the CDR3 DNA is TGTGCCAGCTCACCAGGGCAGGGGGCGTACGAG. Full variable domain (outside the CDR3, taken from reference TRBV18 and TRBJ2-7): NAGVMQNPRHLVRRRGQEARLRCSPMKGHSHVYWYRQLPEEGLKFMVYLQKENIIDESGMPKERFSAEFPKEGPSILRIQQVVRGDSAAYFCASSPGQGAYEQYFGPGTRLTVT.

This clone was counted only a few times. The read comes to an end 3 residues before the CDR3 does, leaving the germline J gene to fill in the end. The genes are TRBV19 and TRBJ1-6; 7 nucleotides match TRBD1. The CDR3 runs 14 residues. V gave up 5 bases and J gave up 9 bases; unmatched junction bases: 7. CDR1 and CDR2 from the germline V gene are LNHDA and SQIVND (reference sequence). The CDR3 spells CASSPDRATSPLHF. The CDR3 bases that were read are TGTGCCAGTAGTCCAGACAGGGCTACTTCACCC.

As concerns this clone: The read ends 3 residues shy of where the CDR3 ends; the end is completed using the germline J gene. The V gene is TRBV2, the J gene TRBJ2-5; D is possibly TRBD1 (5 bases). V was trimmed by 3 bases and J by 5 bases, leaving 13 bases between them. This CDR3 contains 14 residues. Germline CDR1 and CDR2: SNHLY and FYNNEI. Partial CDR3 DNA: TGTGCCAGCAGTGAGGGCAGGGTCGGGGAGACC. Translation gives CASSEGRVGET. The complete CDR3 protein is CASSEGRVGETQYF.

Points on this clone: The read ends 3 residues before the CDR3 terminus; that terminus is restored from the germline J gene. The J gene is TRBJ2-1, the V gene TRBV7-2, with D possibly being TRBD1 (5 bases). The CDR3 totals 14 residues. Germline V gene data show CDR1 as SGHTA and CDR2 as FQGNSA. V lost 2 bases and J 3 bases, leaving 8 bases between the germline ends. CDR3 sequence reads: CASSLSGYYNEQFF. Partial CDR3 DNA: TGTGCCAGCAGCTTATCAGGGTACTACAATGAG.

This clone was recorded a few times. The CDR3 is cut off 3 residues early in the read; its end comes from the germline J gene. The J gene is TRBJ2-7, the V gene TRBV7-9; the match to TRBD2 covers 8 bases. The CDR3 consists of 15 residues. The germline CDR1 and CDR2 sequences are SEHNR and FQNEAQ (reference sequence). The junction had 7 bases not matched to a gene; V was cut back by 6 bases and J by 0 bases. The CDR3 DNA, read in part, is TGTGCCAGCAGTCCCTCCGGGACTAGCTCCTACGAG. It yields the protein CASSPSGTSSYE. The complete CDR3 reads CASSPSGTSSYEQYF.